This T cell receptor (beta chain) was found in a study of blood T cell repertoires in COVID-19. Sequencing was performed with immunoSEQ multiplex PCR; in TCRdb, only in-frame clones are kept and a portion is missing. This sample yields around 270,000 clones, of which around 87% are seen a single time; more than 4.5% belongs to the top ten. V gave up 1 base and J gave up 1 base; unmatched junction bases: 6. CDR1 is LGHDT and CDR2 is YNNKEL in the germline V gene (reference sequence). The CDR3 has 18 amino acids. The chain combines TRBV3-1 (or the pseudogene TRBV3-2) with TRBJ2-4; 11 bases are shared with TRBD1. This TCR came from a woman aged 55-69 years with COVID-19, enrolled during active disease. The specimen sequenced was peripheral blood. The CDR3 DNA reads TGTGCCAGCAGCCAAGTCGGACAGGGGGCGAGGGCCAAAAACATTCAGTACTTC. Its protein is CASSQVGQGARAKNIQYF.